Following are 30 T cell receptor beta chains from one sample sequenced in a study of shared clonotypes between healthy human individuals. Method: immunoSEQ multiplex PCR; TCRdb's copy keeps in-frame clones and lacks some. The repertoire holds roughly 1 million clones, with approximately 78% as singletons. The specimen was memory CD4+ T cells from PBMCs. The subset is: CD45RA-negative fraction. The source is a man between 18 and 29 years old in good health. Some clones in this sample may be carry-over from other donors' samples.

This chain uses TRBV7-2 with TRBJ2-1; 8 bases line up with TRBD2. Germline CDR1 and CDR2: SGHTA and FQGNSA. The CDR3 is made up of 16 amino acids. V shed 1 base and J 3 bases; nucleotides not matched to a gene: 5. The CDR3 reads CASSLDGTRLYNEQFF. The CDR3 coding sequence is TGTGCCAGCAGCTTAGATGGGACTAGGCTCTACAATGAGCAGTTCTTC. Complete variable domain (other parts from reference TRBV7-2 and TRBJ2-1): GAGVSQSPSNKVTEKGKDVELRCDPISGHTALYWYRQSLGQGLEFLIYFQGNSAPDKSGLPSDRFSAERTGGSVSTLTIQRTQQEDSAVYLCASSLDGTRLYNEQFFGPGTRLTVL.

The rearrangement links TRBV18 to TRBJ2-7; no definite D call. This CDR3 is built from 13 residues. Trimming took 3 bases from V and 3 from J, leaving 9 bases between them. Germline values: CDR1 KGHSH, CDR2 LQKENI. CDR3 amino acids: CASSPSAGYEQYF. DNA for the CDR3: TGTGCCAGCTCACCGTCAGCCGGCTACGAGCAGTACTTC.

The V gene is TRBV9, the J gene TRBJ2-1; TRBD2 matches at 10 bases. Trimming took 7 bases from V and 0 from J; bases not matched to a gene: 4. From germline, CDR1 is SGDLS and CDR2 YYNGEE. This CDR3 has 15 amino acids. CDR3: CASSWTSGSYNEQFF. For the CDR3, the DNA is TGTGCCAGCTCCTGGACTAGCGGCTCCTACAATGAGCAGTTCTTC.

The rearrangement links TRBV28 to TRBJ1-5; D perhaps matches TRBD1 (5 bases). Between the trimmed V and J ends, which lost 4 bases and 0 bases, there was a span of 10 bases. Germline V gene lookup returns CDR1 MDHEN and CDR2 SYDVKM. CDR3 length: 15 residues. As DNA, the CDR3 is TGTGCCAGCAGTTCCCTTGGACATAGCAATCAGCCCCAGCATTTT. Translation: CASSSLGHSNQPQHF.

The CDR3 spells CAWGNRQLQETQYF. In DNA, the CDR3 is TGTGCCTGGGGGAACCGACAGCTACAAGAGACCCAGTACTTC. The chain employs TRBV30 and TRBJ2-5; D is possibly TRBD1 (5 bases). Between the trimmed V and J ends, which lost 5 bases and 2 bases, there was a span of 15 bases. The germline V gene has CDR1 GTSNPN and CDR2 SVGIG (reference sequence). The CDR3 contains 14 residues.

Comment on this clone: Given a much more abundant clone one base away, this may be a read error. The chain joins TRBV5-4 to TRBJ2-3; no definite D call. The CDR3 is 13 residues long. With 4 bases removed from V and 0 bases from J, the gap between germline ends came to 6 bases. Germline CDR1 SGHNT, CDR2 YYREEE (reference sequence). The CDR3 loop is CASSGTSTDTQYF. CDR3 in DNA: TGTGCCAGCAGCGGAACTAGCACAGATACGCAGTATTTT.

CDR3 region: CATSVTPWDTEAFF. CDR3 DNA: TGTGCCACCAGTGTTACACCGTGGGACACTGAAGCTTTCTTT. The gene calls are TRBV15 and TRBJ1-1; D not certain. The germline V and J ends were trimmed by 6 bases and 3 bases, with 14 bases remaining between them. This CDR3 has 14 amino acids. CDR1 and CDR2 (germline): LNHNV, YYDKDF (reference sequence).

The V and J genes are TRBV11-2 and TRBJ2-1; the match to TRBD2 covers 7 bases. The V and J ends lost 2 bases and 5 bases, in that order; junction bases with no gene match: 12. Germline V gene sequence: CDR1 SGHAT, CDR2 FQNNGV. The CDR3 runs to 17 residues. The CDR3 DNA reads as TGTGCCAGCAGCTTACCCTGGGGCGGGAGTGGCGACAATGAGCAGTTCTTC. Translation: CASSLPWGGSGDNEQFF.

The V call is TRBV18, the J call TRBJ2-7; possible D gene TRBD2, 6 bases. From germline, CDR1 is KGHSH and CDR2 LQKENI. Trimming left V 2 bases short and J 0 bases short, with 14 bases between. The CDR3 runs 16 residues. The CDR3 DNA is TGTGCCAGCTCACCAAGGAGTAGGGGAGGCTCCTACGAGCAGTACTTC. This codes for CASSPRSRGGSYEQYF.

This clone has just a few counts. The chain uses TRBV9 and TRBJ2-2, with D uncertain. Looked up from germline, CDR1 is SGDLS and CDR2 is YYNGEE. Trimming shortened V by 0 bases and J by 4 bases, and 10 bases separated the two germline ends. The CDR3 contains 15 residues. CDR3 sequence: CASSVAPVVTGELFF. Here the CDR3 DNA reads TGTGCCAGCAGCGTAGCACCGGTTGTCACCGGGGAGCTGTTTTTT.

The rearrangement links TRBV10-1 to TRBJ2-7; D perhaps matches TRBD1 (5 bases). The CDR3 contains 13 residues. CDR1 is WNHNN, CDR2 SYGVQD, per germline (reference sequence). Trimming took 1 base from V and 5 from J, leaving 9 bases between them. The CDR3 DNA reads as TGCGCCAGCAGTGAGTATCAGGGTGACGAGCAGTACTTC. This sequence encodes CASSEYQGDEQYF.

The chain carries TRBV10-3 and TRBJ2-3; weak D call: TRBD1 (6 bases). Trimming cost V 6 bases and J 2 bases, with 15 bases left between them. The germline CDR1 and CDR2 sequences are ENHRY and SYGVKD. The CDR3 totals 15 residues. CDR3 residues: CAIRGAGEITDTQYF. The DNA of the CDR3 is TGTGCCATCAGGGGGGCAGGGGAGATCACAGATACGCAGTATTTT.

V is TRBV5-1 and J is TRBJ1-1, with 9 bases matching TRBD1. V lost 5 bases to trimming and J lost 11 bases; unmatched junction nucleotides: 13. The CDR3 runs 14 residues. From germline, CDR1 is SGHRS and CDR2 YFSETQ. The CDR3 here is CASRGGTGRSLAFF. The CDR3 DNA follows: TGCGCCAGCAGGGGAGGGACAGGGAGAAGCCTGGCTTTCTTT. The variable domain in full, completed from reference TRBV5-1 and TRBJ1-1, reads KAGVTQTPRYLIKTRGQQVTLSCSPISGHRSVSWYQQTPGQGLQFLFEYFSETQRNKGNFPGRFSGRQFSNSRSEMNVSTLELGDSALYLCASRGGTGRSLAFFGQGTRLTVV.

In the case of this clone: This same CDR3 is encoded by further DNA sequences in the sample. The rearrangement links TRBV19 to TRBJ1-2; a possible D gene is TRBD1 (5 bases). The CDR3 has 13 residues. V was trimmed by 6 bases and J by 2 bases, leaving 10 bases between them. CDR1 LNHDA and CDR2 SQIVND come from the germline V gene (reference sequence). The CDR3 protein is CASSPDRNYGYTF. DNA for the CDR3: TGTGCCAGTAGCCCAGACAGAAACTATGGCTACACCTTC.

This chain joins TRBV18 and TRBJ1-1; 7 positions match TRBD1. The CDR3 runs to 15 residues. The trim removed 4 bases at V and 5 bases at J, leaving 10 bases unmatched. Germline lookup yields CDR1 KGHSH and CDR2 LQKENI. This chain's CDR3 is CASSRVAGTATEAFF. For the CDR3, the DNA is TGTGCCAGCTCACGCGTGGCAGGGACAGCAACTGAAGCTTTCTTT.

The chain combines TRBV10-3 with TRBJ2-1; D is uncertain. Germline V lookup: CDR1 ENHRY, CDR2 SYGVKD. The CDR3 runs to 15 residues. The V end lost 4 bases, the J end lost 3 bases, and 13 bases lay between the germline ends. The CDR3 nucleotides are TGTGCCATCAGTGCGTACCAAGGACGCTACAATGAGCAGTTCTTC. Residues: CAISAYQGRYNEQFF.

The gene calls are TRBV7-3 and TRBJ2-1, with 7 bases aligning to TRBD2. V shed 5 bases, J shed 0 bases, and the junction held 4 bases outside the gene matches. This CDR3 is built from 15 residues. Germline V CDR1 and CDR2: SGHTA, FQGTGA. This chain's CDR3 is CASSLAVSSYNEQFF. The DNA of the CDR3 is TGTGCCAGCAGCCTAGCGGTAAGCTCCTACAATGAGCAGTTCTTC.

This CDR3 is CASSRDSGRSNEQFF. The CDR3 DNA reads as TGCGCCAGCAGCCGCGACAGCGGGAGGAGCAATGAGCAGTTCTTC. The chain carries TRBV5-1 and TRBJ2-1, with 9 positions matching TRBD2. CDR3 length: 15 residues. V trimming: 4 bases; J trimming: 6 bases; junction bases outside the gene matches: 8. Germline V lookup: CDR1 SGHRS, CDR2 YFSETQ.

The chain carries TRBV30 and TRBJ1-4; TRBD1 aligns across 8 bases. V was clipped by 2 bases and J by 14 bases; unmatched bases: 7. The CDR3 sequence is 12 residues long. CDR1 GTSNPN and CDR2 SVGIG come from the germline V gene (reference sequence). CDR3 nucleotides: TGTGCCTGGAGTTCTGGGACAGGCAGCCTGTTTTTT. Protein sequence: CAWSSGTGSLFF.

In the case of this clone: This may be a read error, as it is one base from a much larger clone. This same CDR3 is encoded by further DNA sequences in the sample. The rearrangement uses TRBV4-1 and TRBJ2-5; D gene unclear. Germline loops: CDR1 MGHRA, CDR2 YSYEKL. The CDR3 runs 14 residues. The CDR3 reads CASSQVGSWETQYF. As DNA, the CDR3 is TGCGCCAGTAGCCAAGTAGGCTCTTGGGAGACCCAGTACTTC.

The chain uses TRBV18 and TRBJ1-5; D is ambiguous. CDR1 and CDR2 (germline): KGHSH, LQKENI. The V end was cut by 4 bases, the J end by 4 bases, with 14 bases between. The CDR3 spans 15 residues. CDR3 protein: CASSRTQALNQPQHF. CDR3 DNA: TGTGCCAGCTCACGTACACAAGCGCTAAATCAGCCCCAGCATTTT.

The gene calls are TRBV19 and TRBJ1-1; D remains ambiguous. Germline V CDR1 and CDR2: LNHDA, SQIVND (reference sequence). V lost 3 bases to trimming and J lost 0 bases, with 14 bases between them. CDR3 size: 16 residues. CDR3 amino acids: CASSIFGENMNTEAFF. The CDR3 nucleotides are TGTGCCAGTAGTATTTTTGGGGAGAACATGAACACTGAAGCTTTCTTT.

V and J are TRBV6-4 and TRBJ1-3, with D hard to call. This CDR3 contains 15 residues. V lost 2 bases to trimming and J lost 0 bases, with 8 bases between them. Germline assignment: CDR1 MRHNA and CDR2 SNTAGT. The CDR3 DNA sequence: TGTGCCAGCAGTGACCGCCCTATCTCTGGAAACACCATATATTTT. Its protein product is CASSDRPISGNTIYF.

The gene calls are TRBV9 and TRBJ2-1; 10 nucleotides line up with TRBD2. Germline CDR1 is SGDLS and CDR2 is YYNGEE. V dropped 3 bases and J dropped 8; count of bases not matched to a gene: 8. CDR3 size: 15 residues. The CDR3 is CASSALAGAYHEQFF. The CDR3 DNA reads TGTGCCAGCAGCGCTCTAGCGGGAGCCTATCATGAGCAGTTCTTC.

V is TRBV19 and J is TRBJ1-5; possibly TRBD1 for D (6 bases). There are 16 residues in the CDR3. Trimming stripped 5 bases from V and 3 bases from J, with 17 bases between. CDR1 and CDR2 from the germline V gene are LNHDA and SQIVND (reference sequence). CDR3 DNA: TGTGCCAGTAGTCGGGGGGCAGCAGGGGACAATCAGCCCCAGCATTTT. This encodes CASSRGAAGDNQPQHF.

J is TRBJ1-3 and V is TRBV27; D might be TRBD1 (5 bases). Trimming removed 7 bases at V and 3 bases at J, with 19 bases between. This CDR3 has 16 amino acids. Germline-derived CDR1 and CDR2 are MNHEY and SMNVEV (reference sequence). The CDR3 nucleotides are TGTGCCAGCAAAGGTTTGGGGGGGGAATTTGGAAACACCATATATTTT. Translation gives CASKGLGGEFGNTIYF.

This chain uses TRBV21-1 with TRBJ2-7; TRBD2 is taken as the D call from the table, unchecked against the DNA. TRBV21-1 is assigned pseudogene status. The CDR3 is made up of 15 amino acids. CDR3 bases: TGTGCCAGCAGCAGTAGGACTAGCGGGAGCCACGAGCAGTACTTC. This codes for CASSSRTSGSHEQYF.

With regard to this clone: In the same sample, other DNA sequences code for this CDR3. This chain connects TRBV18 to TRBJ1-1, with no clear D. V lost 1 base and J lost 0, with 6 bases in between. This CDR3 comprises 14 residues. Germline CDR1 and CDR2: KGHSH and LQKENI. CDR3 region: CASSPQVMNTEAFF. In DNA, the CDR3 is TGTGCCAGCTCACCACAAGTAATGAACACTGAAGCTTTCTTT.

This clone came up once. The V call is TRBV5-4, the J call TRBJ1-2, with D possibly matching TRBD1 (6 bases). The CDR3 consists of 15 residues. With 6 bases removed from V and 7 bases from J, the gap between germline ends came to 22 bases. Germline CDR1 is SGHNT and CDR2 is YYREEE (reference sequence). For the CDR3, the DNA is TGTGCCAGCATCCCCGGAGGTGGGGGCGCTAGTGGCTACACCTTC. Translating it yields CASIPGGGGASGYTF. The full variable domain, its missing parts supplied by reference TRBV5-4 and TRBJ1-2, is ETGVTQSPTHLIKTRGQQVTLRCSSQSGHNTVSWYQQALGQGPQFIFQYYREEENGRGNFPPRFSGLQFPNYSSELNVNALELDDSALYLCASIPGGGGASGYTFGSGTRLTVV.

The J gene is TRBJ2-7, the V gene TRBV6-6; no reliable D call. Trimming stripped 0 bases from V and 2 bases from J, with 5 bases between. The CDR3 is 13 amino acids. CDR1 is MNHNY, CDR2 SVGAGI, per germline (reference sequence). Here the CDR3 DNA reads TGTGCCAGCAGTTACTCTCAGGCCTACGAGCAGTACTTC. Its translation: CASSYSQAYEQYF.